The T cell receptor (beta chain) under discussion was sequenced for a study of T cell responses to AZD1222 COVID-19 vaccine. The assay was immunoSEQ multiplex PCR, and TCRdb's table has in-frame clones only and misses some. The table lists about 150,000 clones, 80% to 90% of them singletons. Study outcomes and limitations: Spike-wide vaccine-associated CD4 TCRs dominated at 160-218 and 743-854. Repertoire sampling happened only post peak T cell response.

V was trimmed by 4 bases and J by 8 bases, leaving 12 bases between them. The germline V gene has CDR1 SSHAT and CDR2 FNYEAQ (reference sequence). The CDR3 contains 13 residues. About this clone itself: As yet, its antigen is unknown.

The specimen was peripheral blood, collected on day 0 of AZD1222 vaccination. The chain has TRBV7-7 and TRBJ2-1, with D possibly being TRBD2 (5 bases). This sequence was found in an adult in good health. DNA of the CDR3: TGTGCCAGCAGCTCCCAAACGGGGTATGAGCAGTTCTTC. This codes for CASSSQTGYEQFF.